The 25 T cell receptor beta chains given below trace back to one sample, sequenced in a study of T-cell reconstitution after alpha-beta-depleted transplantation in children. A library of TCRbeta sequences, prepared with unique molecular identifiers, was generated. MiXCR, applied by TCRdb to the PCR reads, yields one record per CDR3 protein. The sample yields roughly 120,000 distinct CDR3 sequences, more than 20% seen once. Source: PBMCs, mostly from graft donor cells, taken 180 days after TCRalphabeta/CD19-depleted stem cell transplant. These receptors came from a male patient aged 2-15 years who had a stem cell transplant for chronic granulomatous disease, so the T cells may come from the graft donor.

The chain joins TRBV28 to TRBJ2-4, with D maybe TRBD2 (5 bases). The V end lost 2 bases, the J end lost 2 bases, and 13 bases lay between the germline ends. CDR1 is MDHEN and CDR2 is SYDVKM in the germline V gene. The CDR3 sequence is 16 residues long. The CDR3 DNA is TGTGCCAGCAGTTTACGAGGGATTGGGTCCAAAAACATTCAGTACTTC. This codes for CASSLRGIGSKNIQYF.

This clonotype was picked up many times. CDR3 sequence reads: CASSSLGRGNTEAFF. The CDR3 DNA reads TGTGCCAGCAGTTCTTTGGGGAGGGGGAACACTGAAGCTTTCTTT. The J gene is TRBJ1-1, the V gene TRBV28; D is perhaps TRBD1 (5 bases). The CDR3 runs to 15 residues. V was cut by 4 bases and J by 1 base, with 13 bases left in between. The germline gives CDR1 MDHEN, CDR2 SYDVKM.

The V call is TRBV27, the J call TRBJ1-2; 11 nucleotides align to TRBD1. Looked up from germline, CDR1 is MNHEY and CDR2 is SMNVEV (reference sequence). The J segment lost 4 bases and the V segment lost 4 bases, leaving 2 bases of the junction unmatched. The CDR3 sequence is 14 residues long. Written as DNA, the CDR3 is TGTGCCAGCAGTTACGGACAGGGGGCCTATGGCTACACCTTC. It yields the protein CASSYGQGAYGYTF.

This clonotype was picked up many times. The CDR3 is CASSEDVSTDTQYF. CDR3 sequence (DNA): TGCGCCAGCAGTGAGGACGTTTCTACAGATACGCAGTATTTT. The chain is built from TRBV10-1 and TRBJ2-3, with unresolved D. V lost 2 bases to trimming and J lost 3 bases, with 9 bases between them. CDR1 and CDR2 (germline): WNHNN, SYGVQD (reference sequence). This CDR3 contains 14 residues.

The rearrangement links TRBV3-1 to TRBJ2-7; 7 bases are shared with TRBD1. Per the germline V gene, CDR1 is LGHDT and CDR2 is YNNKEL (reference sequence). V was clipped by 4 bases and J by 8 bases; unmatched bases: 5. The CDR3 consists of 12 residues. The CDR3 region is CASSPDREQQYF. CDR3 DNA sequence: TGTGCCAGCAGCCCAGACAGGGAACAGCAGTACTTC.

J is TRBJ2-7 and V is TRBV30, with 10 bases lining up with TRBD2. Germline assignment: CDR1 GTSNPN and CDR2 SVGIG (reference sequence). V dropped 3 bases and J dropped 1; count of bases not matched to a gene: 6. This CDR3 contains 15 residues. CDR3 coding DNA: TGTGCCTGGAGATATGCAGCGGGAGGGTCCTACGAGCAGTACTTC. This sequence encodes CAWRYAAGGSYEQYF.

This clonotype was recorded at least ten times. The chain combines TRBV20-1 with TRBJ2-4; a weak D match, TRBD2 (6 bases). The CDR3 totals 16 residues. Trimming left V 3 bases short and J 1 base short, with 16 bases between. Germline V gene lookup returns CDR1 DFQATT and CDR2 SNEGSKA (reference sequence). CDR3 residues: CSAREGRYGAKNIQYF. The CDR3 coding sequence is TGCAGTGCTAGGGAGGGACGTTATGGGGCCAAAAACATTCAGTACTTC.

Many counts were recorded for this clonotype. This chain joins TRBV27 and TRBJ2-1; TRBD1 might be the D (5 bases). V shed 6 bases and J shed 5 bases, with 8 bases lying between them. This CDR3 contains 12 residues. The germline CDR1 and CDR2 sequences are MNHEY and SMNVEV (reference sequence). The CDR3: CASRTANNEQFF. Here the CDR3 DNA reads TGTGCCAGCAGGACAGCAAACAATGAGCAGTTCTTC.

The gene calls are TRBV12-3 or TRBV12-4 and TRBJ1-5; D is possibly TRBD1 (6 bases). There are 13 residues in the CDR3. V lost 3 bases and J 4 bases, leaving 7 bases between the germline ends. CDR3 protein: CASSFQGNQPQHF. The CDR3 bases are TGTGCCAGCAGTTTTCAGGGGAATCAGCCCCAGCATTTT.

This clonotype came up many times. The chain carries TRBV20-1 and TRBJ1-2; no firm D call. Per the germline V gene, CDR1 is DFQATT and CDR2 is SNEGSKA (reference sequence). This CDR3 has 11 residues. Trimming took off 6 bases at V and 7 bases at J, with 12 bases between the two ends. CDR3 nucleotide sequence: TGCAGTGCCTCCGACACGGCTGGCTACACCTTC. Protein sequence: CSASDTAGYTF.

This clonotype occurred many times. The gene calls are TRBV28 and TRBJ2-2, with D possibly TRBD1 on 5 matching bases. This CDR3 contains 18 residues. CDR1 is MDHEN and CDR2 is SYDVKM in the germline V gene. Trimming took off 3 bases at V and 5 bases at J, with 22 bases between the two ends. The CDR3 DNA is TGTGCCAGCAGTTTTACCCTTGGCTCCAGGGCGGTGACCGGGGAGCTGTTTTTT. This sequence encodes CASSFTLGSRAVTGELFF.

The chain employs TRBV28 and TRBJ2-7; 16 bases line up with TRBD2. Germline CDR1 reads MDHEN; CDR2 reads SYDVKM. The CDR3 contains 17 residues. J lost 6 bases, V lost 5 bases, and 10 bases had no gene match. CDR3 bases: TGTGCCAGCAGTCCACATCAGGGACTAGCGGGAGGGGCCGAGCAGTACTTC. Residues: CASSPHQGLAGGAEQYF.

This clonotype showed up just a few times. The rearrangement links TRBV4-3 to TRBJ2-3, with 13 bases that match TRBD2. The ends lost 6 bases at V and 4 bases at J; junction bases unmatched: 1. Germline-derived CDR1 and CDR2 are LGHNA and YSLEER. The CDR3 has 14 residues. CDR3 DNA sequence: TGCGCCAGCAGGACTAGCGGGAGGTCAGATACGCAGTATTTT. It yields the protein CASRTSGRSDTQYF.

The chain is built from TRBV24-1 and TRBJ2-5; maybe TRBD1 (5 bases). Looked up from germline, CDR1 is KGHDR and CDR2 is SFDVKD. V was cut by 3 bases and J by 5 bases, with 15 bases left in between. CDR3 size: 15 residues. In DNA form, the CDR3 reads TGTGCCACCAGTGATGCAGGGCAATACAGGGAGACCCAGTACTTC. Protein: CATSDAGQYRETQYF.

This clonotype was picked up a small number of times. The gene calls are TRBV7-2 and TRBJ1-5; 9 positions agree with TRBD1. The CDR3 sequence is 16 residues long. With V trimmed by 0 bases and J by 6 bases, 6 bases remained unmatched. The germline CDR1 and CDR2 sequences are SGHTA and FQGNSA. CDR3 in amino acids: CASSLAPGQGGQPQHF. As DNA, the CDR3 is TGTGCCAGCAGCTTAGCGCCGGGACAGGGCGGTCAGCCCCAGCATTTT.

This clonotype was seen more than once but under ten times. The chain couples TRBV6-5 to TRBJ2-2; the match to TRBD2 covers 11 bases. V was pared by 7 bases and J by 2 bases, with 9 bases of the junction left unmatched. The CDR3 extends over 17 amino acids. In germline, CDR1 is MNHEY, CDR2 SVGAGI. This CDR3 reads CASISTSGSANTGELFF. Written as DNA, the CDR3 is TGTGCCAGCATTTCAACTAGCGGGAGCGCTAACACCGGGGAGCTGTTTTTT.

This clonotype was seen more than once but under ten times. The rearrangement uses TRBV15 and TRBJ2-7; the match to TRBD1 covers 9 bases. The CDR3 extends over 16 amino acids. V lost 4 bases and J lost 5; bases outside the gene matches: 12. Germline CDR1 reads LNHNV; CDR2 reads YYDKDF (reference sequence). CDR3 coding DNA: TGTGCCACCAGCACTAACCTCGGGACAGGGCGCGACGAGCAGTACTTC. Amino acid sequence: CATSTNLGTGRDEQYF. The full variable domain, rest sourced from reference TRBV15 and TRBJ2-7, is DAMVIQNPRYQVTQFGKPVTLSCSQTLNHNVMYWYQQKSSQAPKLLFHYYDKDFNNEADTPDNFQSRRPNTSFCFLDIRSPGLGDTAMYLCATSTNLGTGRDEQYFGPGTRLTVT.

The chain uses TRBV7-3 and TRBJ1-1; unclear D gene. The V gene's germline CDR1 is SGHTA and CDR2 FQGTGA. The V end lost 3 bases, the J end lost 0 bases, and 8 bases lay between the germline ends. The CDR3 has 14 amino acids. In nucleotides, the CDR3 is TGTGCCAGCAGCTTGGGTAGGATGAACACTGAAGCTTTCTTT. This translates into CASSLGRMNTEAFF.

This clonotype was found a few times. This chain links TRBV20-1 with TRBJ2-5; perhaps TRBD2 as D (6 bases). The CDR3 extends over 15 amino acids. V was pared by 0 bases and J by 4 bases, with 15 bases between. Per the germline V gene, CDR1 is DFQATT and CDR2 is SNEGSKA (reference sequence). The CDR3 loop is CSARDTLTRGETQYF. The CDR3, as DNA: TGCAGTGCTAGAGATACTCTGACTAGAGGAGAGACCCAGTACTTC.

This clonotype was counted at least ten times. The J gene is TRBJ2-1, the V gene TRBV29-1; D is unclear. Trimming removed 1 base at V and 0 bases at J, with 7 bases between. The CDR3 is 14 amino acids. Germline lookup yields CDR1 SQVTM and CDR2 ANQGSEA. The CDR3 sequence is CSVEGRSSYNEQFF. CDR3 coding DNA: TGCAGCGTTGAAGGAAGGAGCTCCTACAATGAGCAGTTCTTC.

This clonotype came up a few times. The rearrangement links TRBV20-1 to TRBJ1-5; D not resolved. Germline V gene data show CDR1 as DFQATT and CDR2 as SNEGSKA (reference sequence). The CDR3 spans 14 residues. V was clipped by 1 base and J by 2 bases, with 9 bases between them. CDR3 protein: CSARADRGNQPQHF. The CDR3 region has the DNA TGCAGTGCTAGAGCGGACCGCGGCAATCAGCCCCAGCATTTT.

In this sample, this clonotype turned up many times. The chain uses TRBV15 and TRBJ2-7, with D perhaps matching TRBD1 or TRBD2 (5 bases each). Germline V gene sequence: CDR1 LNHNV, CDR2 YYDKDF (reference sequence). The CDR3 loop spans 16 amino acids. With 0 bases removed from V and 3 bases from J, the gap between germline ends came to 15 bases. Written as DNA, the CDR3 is TGTGCCACCAGCAGAGATTGGGTCCGGGACGGCTACGAGCAGTACTTC. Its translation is CATSRDWVRDGYEQYF.

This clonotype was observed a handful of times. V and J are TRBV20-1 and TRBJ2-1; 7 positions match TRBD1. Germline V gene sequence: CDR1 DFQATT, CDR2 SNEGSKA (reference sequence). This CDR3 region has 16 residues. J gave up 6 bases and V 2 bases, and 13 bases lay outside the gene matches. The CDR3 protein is CSARKIKGAGGNEQFF. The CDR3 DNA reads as TGCAGTGCTAGAAAGATAAAGGGGGCAGGCGGCAATGAGCAGTTCTTC.

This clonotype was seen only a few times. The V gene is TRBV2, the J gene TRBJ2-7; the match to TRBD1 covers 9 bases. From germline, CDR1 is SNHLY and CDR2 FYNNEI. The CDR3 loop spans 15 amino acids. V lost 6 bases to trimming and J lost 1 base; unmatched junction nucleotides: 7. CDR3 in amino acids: CASSYGTGPSYEQYF. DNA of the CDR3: TGTGCCAGCAGCTACGGGACAGGGCCTTCCTACGAGCAGTACTTC.

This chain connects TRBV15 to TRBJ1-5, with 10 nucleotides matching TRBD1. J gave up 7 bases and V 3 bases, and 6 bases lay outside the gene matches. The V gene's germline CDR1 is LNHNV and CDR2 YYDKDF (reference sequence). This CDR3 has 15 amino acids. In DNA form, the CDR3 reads TGTGCCACCAGCAGTTCCGGGACAGGGGTACAGCCCCAGCATTTT. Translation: CATSSSGTGVQPQHF.